This TCR beta chain was recovered during a study of blood T cell repertoires in COVID-19. Germline V gives CDR1 SGHRS, CDR2 YFSETQ. V shed 5 bases and J 7 bases; nucleotides not matched to a gene: 12. The CDR3 runs 15 residues. Method: immunoSEQ multiplex PCR; TCRdb's copy keeps in-frame clones and lacks some. The table includes a few hundred thousand clones, nearly 90% detected once. Sequencing was carried out using PBMCs or T cells enriched from blood (not recorded which). The clonotype comes from a woman aged 18-29 years with acute COVID-19. The chain combines TRBV5-1 with TRBJ2-4; the match to TRBD1 covers 7 bases. This CDR3 reads CASSQVMLTGNIQYF. CDR3 DNA sequence: TGCGCCAGCAGTCAGGTAATGTTGACAGGGAACATTCAGTACTTC.